This TCR beta chain was identified in a study of early T cells in non-severe SARS-CoV-2 infection. Attachment of unique molecular identifiers to individual cDNA molecules was performed. TCRdb redid the calling of the 5' RACE reads with MiXCR, one entry per CDR3 protein. Of approximately 90,000 distinct CDR3 sequences listed, approximately 9.9% are singletons. This CDR3 spans 14 amino acids. V gave up 5 bases and J gave up 3 bases, with 10 bases separating them. Germline V lookup: CDR1 SEHNR, CDR2 FQNEAQ (reference sequence). The source is an adult who was a healthcare worker with PCR-confirmed SARS-CoV-2 infection or an uninfected control (not recorded which). The sample in question was whole blood, obtained at baseline. V gene TRBV7-9 combines with J gene TRBJ1-4; D call uncertain. The CDR3: CASSDTSSNEKLFF. The CDR3 DNA reads as TGTGCCAGCAGCGATACATCATCTAATGAAAAACTGTTTTTT.